The sequence of this TCR beta chain was determined in a study of shared clonotypes between healthy human individuals. General study results and limits: The study generally estimated greater richness for naive than memory subsets. It was only blood that was sampled, and tissue repertoires likely differ.

This CDR3 is built from 15 residues. The V gene end was trimmed by 0 bases and the J gene end by 9 bases; junction bases not matched to a gene: 9. The germline gives CDR1 SGHRS, CDR2 YFSETQ. In the case of this clone: The target antigen is unknown.

Adult donors, all healthy and HIV-negative, had no recent acute infections or vaccinations. Some clones are missing from TCRdb's copy, which holds only in-frame ones; the method was immunoSEQ multiplex PCR. This table holds approximately 980,000 clones, 60% to 85% found once. This receptor was taken from a man between 18 and 35 years old in good health. This chain connects TRBV5-1 to TRBJ2-7; 10 positions agree with TRBD2. Sample: memory CD4+ T cells sorted from blood. Regarding subset: CD45RA-negative fraction. CDR3 sequence reads: CASSLVPSGSKVQYF. In DNA form, the CDR3 reads TGCGCCAGCAGCTTGGTGCCTAGCGGGAGTAAGGTGCAGTACTTC.